The 14 T cell receptor beta chains below were found in one sample sequenced in a study of blood T cell repertoires in COVID-19. Assay used: immunoSEQ multiplex PCR; TCRdb lists only in-frame clones, some missing. Among about 180,000 clones, roughly 80% were seen once, and the ten largest hold under 15%. Input material: PBMCs or T cells enriched from blood (not recorded which). The origin of the receptors is a man aged 60 to 75 who had been exposed to COVID-19.

This clone was found a few times. The chain combines TRBV18 with TRBJ2-1; D perhaps matches TRBD2 (5 bases). The CDR3 covers 14 residues. Germline CDR1 is KGHSH and CDR2 is LQKENI. V lost 2 bases and J lost 7, with 12 bases in between. This chain's CDR3 is CASSPGIEGNEQFF. CDR3 coding DNA: TGTGCCAGCTCACCAGGGATAGAGGGAAATGAGCAGTTCTTC.

V and J are TRBV3-1 (or the pseudogene TRBV3-2) and TRBJ1-5, with D unclear. The CDR3 length is 14 residues. The V end lost 0 bases, the J end lost 6 bases, and 9 bases lay between the germline ends. Per the germline V gene, CDR1 is LGHDT and CDR2 is YNNKEL (reference sequence). The CDR3 DNA is TGTGCCAGCAGCCAAGATTTGAGCTTTCAGCCCCAGCATTTT. Amino acids: CASSQDLSFQPQHF.

The V gene is TRBV28, the J gene TRBJ1-4; the D gene is possibly TRBD1 (5 bases). Germline V gene sequence: CDR1 MDHEN, CDR2 SYDVKM. V was pared by 1 base and J by 7 bases, with 13 bases between. The CDR3 runs to 15 residues. Here the CDR3 DNA reads TGTGCCAGCAGTTTATCAGCAGGGTTGGGTGAAAAACTGTTTTTT. This sequence encodes CASSLSAGLGEKLFF.

The chain couples TRBV10-3 to TRBJ2-7; D is unclear. The germline gives CDR1 ENHRY, CDR2 SYGVKD. The germline V and J ends were trimmed by 3 bases and 1 base, with 13 bases remaining between them. The CDR3 loop spans 15 amino acids. The CDR3 sequence is CAISDRRLNSYEQYF. The CDR3 nucleotides are TGTGCCATCAGTGATCGGCGGCTTAATTCCTACGAGCAGTACTTC.

The chain couples TRBV29-1 to TRBJ2-2; maybe TRBD2 (5 bases). Germline loops: CDR1 SQVTM, CDR2 ANQGSEA. The V gene lost 2 bases and the J gene lost 6 bases, with 13 bases spanning the gap. The CDR3 spans 14 residues. CDR3 region: CSVEPPGGPGELFF. CDR3 nucleotide sequence: TGCAGCGTTGAACCCCCCGGAGGCCCCGGGGAGCTGTTTTTT.

Only a few counts were recorded for this clone. J is TRBJ2-2 and V is TRBV5-1, with TRBD2 identical over 15 bases. The V segment lost 4 bases and the J segment 5 bases; nucleotides outside the gene matches: 12. Germline CDR1 is SGHRS and CDR2 is YFSETQ. The CDR3 spans 19 residues. CDR3 loop: CASSPTRGLAGGWTGELFF. The CDR3 region has the DNA TGCGCCAGCAGCCCTACTCGGGGACTAGCGGGAGGATGGACCGGGGAGCTGTTTTTT. The variable domain in full, completed from reference TRBV5-1 and TRBJ2-2, reads KAGVTQTPRYLIKTRGQQVTLSCSPISGHRSVSWYQQTPGQGLQFLFEYFSETQRNKGNFPGRFSGRQFSNSRSEMNVSTLELGDSALYLCASSPTRGLAGGWTGELFFGEGSRLTVL.

V usage is TRBV6-2 or TRBV6-3 and J usage is TRBJ2-5, with TRBD2 matching over 11 bases. The CDR3 totals 17 residues. The V and J ends lost 5 bases and 4 bases, in that order; junction bases with no gene match: 12. The germline V gene has CDR1 MNHEY and CDR2 SVGEGT. The CDR3 reads CASSLAGGPRVGETQYF. The CDR3 coding sequence is TGTGCCAGCAGTCTAGCGGGAGGCCCTCGGGTGGGAGAGACCCAGTACTTC.

The chain carries TRBV6-1 and TRBJ1-6, with a tentative D call TRBD1 (5 bases). The CDR3 totals 16 residues. V gave up 1 base and J gave up 4 bases, with 11 bases separating them. The germline CDR1 and CDR2 sequences are MNHNS and SASEGT. CDR3 amino acids: CASSEDRQGYNSPLHF. Here the CDR3 DNA reads TGTGCCAGCAGTGAAGACCGGCAGGGTTATAATTCACCCCTCCACTTT.

The CDR3 DNA reads as TGTGCCAGCTCCACGGGATCTGGGGCCAACGTCCTGACTTTC. This translates into CASSTGSGANVLTF. The rearrangement joins TRBV7-9 to TRBJ2-6; D possibly corresponds to TRBD2 (5 bases). This CDR3 is built from 14 residues. V was trimmed by 8 bases and J by 1 base, leaving 9 bases between them. CDR1 and CDR2 (germline): SEHNR, FQNEAQ (reference sequence).

This chain uses TRBV29-1 with TRBJ2-5; the match to TRBD1 covers 7 bases. The germline V gene encodes CDR1 SQVTM and CDR2 ANQGSEA. The CDR3 has 17 residues. J lost 6 bases, V lost 0 bases, and 16 bases had no gene match. The CDR3 reads CSVEDPTGKQGVQTQYF. The CDR3 DNA sequence: TGCAGCGTTGAAGACCCGACAGGGAAACAGGGCGTACAGACCCAGTACTTC.

This chain joins TRBV7-2 and TRBJ2-5; no firm D call. The CDR3 is 15 residues long. Trimming stripped 1 base from V and 0 bases from J, with 9 bases between. Germline loops: CDR1 SGHTA, CDR2 FQGNSA. The chain's CDR3 is CASSLEFADQETQYF. As DNA, the CDR3 is TGTGCCAGCAGCTTAGAATTTGCAGACCAAGAGACCCAGTACTTC.

This rearrangement joins TRBV5-1 to TRBJ2-7; no clear D gene. Trimming left V 0 bases short and J 3 bases short, with 7 bases between. The CDR3 is 13 amino acids. Germline lookup yields CDR1 SGHRS and CDR2 YFSETQ. CDR3: CASSLVSVYEQYF. The CDR3 nucleotides are TGCGCCAGCAGCTTGGTGTCGGTCTACGAGCAGTACTTC.

This clone was seen just once. The chain is built from TRBV9 and TRBJ2-1; 10 bases are shared with TRBD1. The CDR3 covers 17 residues. Trimming took 0 bases from V and 7 from J; bases not matched to a gene: 10. Germline CDR1 is SGDLS and CDR2 is YYNGEE. CDR3 nucleotide sequence: TGTGCCAGCAGCGTAGATGCAGGGGGGACAGGGGCTAATGAGCAGTTCTTC. Translated, it gives CASSVDAGGTGANEQFF. Drawing the rest from reference TRBV9 and TRBJ2-1, the complete variable domain is DSGVTQTPKHLITATGQRVTLRCSPRSGDLSVYWYQQSLDQGLQFLIQYYNGEERAKGNILERFSAQQFPDLHSELNLSSLELGDSALYFCASSVDAGGTGANEQFFGPGTRLTVL.

This sequence joins TRBV2 and TRBJ2-5; a possible D gene is TRBD1 (7 bases). Trimming removed 3 bases at V and 9 bases at J, with 20 bases between. The CDR3 extends over 15 amino acids. Germline V gene data show CDR1 as SNHLY and CDR2 as FYNNEI. Here the CDR3 reads CASSELARGASAQYF. The DNA for the CDR3 is TGTGCCAGCAGTGAGTTGGCCAGGGGGGCCAGTGCCCAGTACTTC.